This TCR beta chain was identified in a study of T-cell memory formation after mild COVID-19. Trimming left V 1 base short and J 5 bases short, with 5 bases between. The CDR3 sequence is 13 residues long. Germline-derived CDR1 and CDR2 are SGHTA and FQGNSA. MiXCR, run by TCRdb on the 5' RACE reads, gives a single entry per CDR3 protein. Altogether 300,000 to 400,000 distinct CDR3 sequences are present, 10% to 15% being singletons, with the ten largest covering around 21%. The chain carries TRBV7-2 and TRBJ1-4; no reliable D call. The sample was PBMCs or a T cell subset sorted from them (not recorded which). The origin of this receptor is a man aged 18 to 29 who had mild COVID-19 (a few samples of this study predate the infection). Cell type and time point are not known. The DNA for the CDR3 is TGTGCCAGCAGCTTAGGGCAGAATGAAAAACTGTTTTTT. Its protein is CASSLGQNEKLFF. Looking up the rest from reference TRBV7-2 and TRBJ1-4 gives the full variable domain: GAGVSQSPSNKVTEKGKDVELRCDPISGHTALYWYRQSLGQGLEFLIYFQGNSAPDKSGLPSDRFSAERTGGSVSTLTIQRTQQEDSAVYLCASSLGQNEKLFFGSGTQLSVL.